The T cell receptor beta chain described here comes from a study of early stage breast cancer tumors. Overall study: Invasive lobular carcinomas made up about 30% of the 12 ER+/PR+/HER2- tumors. Overall study results and limits: Commonly generated sequences made up most enriched TCRB sequences shared between patients.

Each sample had two DNA replicates, 0.5 ug blood or about 1.4 ug tissue. Measured with immunoSEQ multiplex PCR; TCRdb has only the in-frame clones, and not every one. The sample contains more than 65,000 clones, around 80% of which appear only once. V was pared by 6 bases and J by 0 bases, with 9 bases between. The CDR3 is 14 residues long. Per the germline V gene, CDR1 is SNHLY and CDR2 is FYNNEI. In regard to this clone: No antigen is known for it.

The sample taken for sequencing was blood. The source is a person aged 35-55 years with breast cancer. The V call is TRBV2, the J call TRBJ1-5; tentative D call: TRBD1 (5 bases). The CDR3 sequence is CASSRGNSNQPQHF. The CDR3 DNA follows: TGTGCCAGCAGCCGGGGGAATAGCAATCAGCCCCAGCATTTT.